A selection of T cell receptor beta chains follows, all from one sample in a study of CD8 T cells in Susac syndrome. In TCRdb, the immunoSEQ multiplex PCR reads were re-called with MiXCR into one record per CDR3 protein. Here the sample spans some 240,000 distinct CDR3 sequences, 90% to 96% being singletons. Sequencing was carried out using CD4+ T cells from PBMCs. The receptor set was obtained from a human donor with Susac syndrome. Both conserved end residues are part of each CDR3. D genes are given only for firm matches. Expanded clones get a size class; other rows say once, few or many, or leave the size out.

size | D | J | V | CDR3 | DNA
NA | NA | TRBJ1-2 | TRBV3-1 | CASSQGAAGQGYTF | TGTGCCAGCAGCCAAGGGGCCGCCGGGCAAGGCTACACCTTC
few | NA | TRBJ2-7 | TRBV12-3/TRBV12-4 | CASSLGGGPYEQYF | TGTGCCAGCAGTTTAGGCGGGGGCCCCTACGAGCAGTACTTC
NA | NA | TRBJ2-1 | TRBV5-1 | CASSLAYGRNEQFF | TGCGCCAGCAGCTTGGCCTATGGTCGCAATGAGCAGTTCTTC
NA | NA | TRBJ1-1 | TRBV28 | CASSLIDSSYTEAFF | TGTGCCAGCAGCCTAATCGACAGCTCCTACACTGAAGCTTTCTTT
NA | TRBD1 | TRBJ1-1 | TRBV6-1 | CASSEARRQGLLAFF | TGTGCCAGCAGTGAAGCGCGTAGACAGGGGCTCTTGGCTTTCTTT
NA | NA | TRBJ2-4 | TRBV21-1 | CASSSPQGSGAKNIQYF | TGTGCCAGCAGCTCACCTCAGGGTAGCGGGGCCAAAAACATTCAGTACTTC
NA | TRBD2 | TRBJ2-1 | TRBV29-1 | CRVGASGLYNEQFF | TGCAGGGTTGGGGCTAGCGGCCTGTACAATGAGCAGTTCTTC
NA | NA | TRBJ1-1 | TRBV18 | CASSPAGWNTEAFF | TGTGCCAGCTCACCAGCAGGGTGGAACACTGAAGCTTTCTTT
NA | NA | TRBJ1-5 | TRBV20-1 | CSANPPLPAPQHF | TGCAGTGCTAACCCTCCGTTACCTGCGCCCCAGCATTTT
NA | NA | TRBJ2-3 | TRBV4-2 | CASSHRGQGGRGDTQYF | TGTGCCAGCAGCCACCGGGGGCAAGGCGGGAGAGGGGATACGCAGTATTTT
once | TRBD1 | TRBJ1-5 | TRBV9 | CASSVDGQDGAPQHF | TGTGCCAGCAGCGTAGACGGACAGGATGGTGCGCCCCAGCATTTT
NA | TRBD1 | TRBJ1-4 | TRBV5-1 | CASSTDTNRGSNEKLFF | TGCGCCAGCAGCACCGATACGAACAGGGGCTCTAATGAAAAACTGTTTTTT
few | TRBD1 | TRBJ2-7 | TRBV6-5 | CASSSPGQGIYEQYF | TGTGCCAGCAGTTCCCCGGGACAGGGGATATACGAGCAGTACTTC
NA | TRBD2 | TRBJ2-1 | TRBV20-1 | CSVFRASGSVDEQFF | TGCAGTGTTTTTCGGGCTAGCGGGAGTGTGGATGAGCAGTTCTTC
once | NA | TRBJ1-1 | TRBV30 | CAWIWRNTEAFF | TGTGCCTGGATTTGGAGGAACACTGAAGCTTTCTTT
NA | NA | TRBJ1-4 | TRBV6-2/TRBV6-3 | CASRPPGHEKLFF | TGTGCCAGCAGACCCCCCGGGCATGAAAAACTGTTTTTT
NA | NA | TRBJ1-1 | TRBV9 | CASSLRGENTEAFF | TGTGCCAGCAGCTTGAGGGGTGAGAACACTGAAGCTTTCTTT
NA | TRBD2 | TRBJ2-7 | TRBV20-1 | CSARDQRESYEQYF | TGCAGTGCTAGAGACCAGCGGGAGTCCTACGAGCAGTACTTC
NA | NA | TRBJ1-3 | TRBV29-1 | CSVEGTHSGNTIYF | TGCAGCGTCGAAGGGACCCACTCTGGAAACACCATATATTTT
NA | TRBD2 | TRBJ2-3 | TRBV4-1 | CASSQARAGGRDTDTQYF | TGCGCCAGCAGCCAGGCTCGGGCGGGAGGGCGTGACACAGATACGCAGTATTTT
NA | TRBD1 | TRBJ2-7 | TRBV15 | CATRNSGQVRYEQYF | TGTGCCACCAGGAATTCCGGACAGGTGCGCTACGAGCAGTACTTC
once | TRBD1 | TRBJ1-2 | TRBV20-1 | CSAIQPTGVYGYTF | TGCAGTGCAATCCAGCCGACAGGGGTCTATGGCTACACCTTC
NA | TRBD1 | TRBJ1-1 | TRBV9 | CASSVVTGATEAFF | TGTGCCAGCAGCGTAGTAACAGGGGCCACTGAAGCTTTCTTT
NA | NA | TRBJ2-1 | TRBV12-3/TRBV12-4 | CASSPSERRFF | TGTGCCAGCAGCCCTAGCGAACGCCGGTTCTTC
NA | TRBD2 | TRBJ2-7 | TRBV29-1 | CSVGAGLAGSYEQYF | TGCAGCGTTGGGGCGGGACTAGCGGGATCTTACGAGCAGTACTTC
once | NA | TRBJ1-2 | TRBV30 | CAWSVSTSYGYTF | TGTGCCTGGAGTGTGTCGACAAGCTATGGCTACACCTTC
NA | NA | TRBJ1-2 | TRBV30 | CALGANYGYTF | TGTGCCTTGGGAGCTAACTATGGCTACACCTTC
NA | NA | TRBJ2-5 | TRBV24-1 | CATSDFIGDRQETQYF | TGTGCCACCAGTGATTTCATAGGCGACAGACAAGAGACCCAGTACTTC
NA | NA | TRBJ2-7 | TRBV29-1 | CSVGPLYEQYF | TGCAGCGTAGGACCCCTGTACGAGCAGTACTTC
NA | TRBD1 | TRBJ1-5 | TRBV6-1 | CASRGQRVNQPQHF | TGTGCCAGCAGGGGACAGCGGGTCAATCAGCCCCAGCATTTT
NA | TRBD2 | TRBJ2-7 | TRBV9 | CASSAGEGRGGYEQYF | TGTGCCAGCAGCGCCGGGGAGGGGCGTGGAGGCTACGAGCAGTACTTC
NA | NA | TRBJ1-1 | TRBV2 | CASKRLGTDEAFF | TGTGCCAGCAAACGATTAGGGACCGATGAAGCTTTCTTT
NA | NA | TRBJ2-3 | TRBV6-2/TRBV6-3 | CASSFTEGSTDTQYF | TGTGCCAGCAGTTTCACGGAAGGGAGCACAGATACGCAGTATTTT
once | NA | TRBJ2-7 | TRBV9 | CASTTRKAAYEQYF | TGTGCCTCCACAACCCGAAAAGCCGCCTACGAGCAGTACTTC
NA | TRBD1 | TRBJ1-2 | TRBV24-1 | CATSITGEGSCCGYTF | TGTGCCACCAGCATAACAGGGGAAGGCTCTTGTTGTGGCTACACCTTC
NA | TRBD1 | TRBJ1-2 | TRBV12-3/TRBV12-4 | CASSYRDRVTYGYTF | TGTGCCAGCAGTTACCGGGACAGGGTTACCTATGGCTACACCTTC
NA | NA | TRBJ2-5 | TRBV29-1 | CSVGFRDQETQYF | TGCAGCGTGGGCTTCAGGGACCAAGAGACCCAGTACTTC
NA | TRBD1 | TRBJ2-4 | TRBV6-5 | CASSIVTGGIDIQYF | TGTGCCAGCAGTATCGTCACAGGGGGCATTGACATTCAGTACTTC
NA | NA | TRBJ2-6 | TRBV19 | CASSIDPGTTGANVLTF | TGTGCCAGTAGTATAGATCCCGGGACGACTGGGGCCAACGTCCTGACTTTC
NA | TRBD2 | TRBJ2-7 | TRBV12-3/TRBV12-4 | CASKLGGGYEQYF | TGTGCCAGCAAGCTTGGCGGGGGCTACGAGCAGTACTTC
NA | TRBD2 | TRBJ2-5 | TRBV2 | CASSEGRRASGQETQYF | TGTGCCAGCAGTGAAGGTCGGAGGGCTAGCGGACAAGAGACCCAGTACTTC
NA | NA | TRBJ1-2 | TRBV20-1 | CSAPGQNYGYTF | TGCAGTGCCCCTGGACAGAACTATGGCTACACCTTC
NA | NA | TRBJ2-3 | TRBV11-2 | CASSPSDSTDTQYF | TGTGCCAGCAGCCCAAGCGACAGCACAGATACGCAGTATTTT
NA | NA | TRBJ1-1 | TRBV30 | CATRPRPTEAFF | TGTGCCACGCGACCGCGGCCCACTGAAGCTTTCTTT
NA | TRBD1 | TRBJ1-5 | TRBV30 | CAWSRRDRNNQPQHF | TGTGCCTGGAGCCGCCGGGACAGGAACAATCAGCCCCAGCATTTT
once | NA | TRBJ2-4 | TRBV20-1 | CSASDVAKNIQYF | TGCAGTGCTAGTGACGTAGCCAAAAACATTCAGTACTTC
NA | TRBD1 | TRBJ2-7 | TRBV29-1 | CSVEPGRGPYEQYF | TGCAGCGTTGAGCCAGGCAGGGGGCCCTATGAGCAGTACTTC
NA | NA | TRBJ2-1 | TRBV12-3/TRBV12-4 | CASGVSGNEQFF | TGTGCCAGCGGCGTAAGTGGCAATGAGCAGTTCTTC
NA | NA | TRBJ2-1 | TRBV30 | CAWSGEIYNEQFF | TGTGCCTGGAGTGGGGAGATCTACAATGAGCAGTTCTTC
NA | TRBD1 | TRBJ1-1 | TRBV5-1 | CASTEGALNTEAFF | TGCGCCAGCACGGAGGGGGCCCTTAACACTGAAGCTTTCTTT